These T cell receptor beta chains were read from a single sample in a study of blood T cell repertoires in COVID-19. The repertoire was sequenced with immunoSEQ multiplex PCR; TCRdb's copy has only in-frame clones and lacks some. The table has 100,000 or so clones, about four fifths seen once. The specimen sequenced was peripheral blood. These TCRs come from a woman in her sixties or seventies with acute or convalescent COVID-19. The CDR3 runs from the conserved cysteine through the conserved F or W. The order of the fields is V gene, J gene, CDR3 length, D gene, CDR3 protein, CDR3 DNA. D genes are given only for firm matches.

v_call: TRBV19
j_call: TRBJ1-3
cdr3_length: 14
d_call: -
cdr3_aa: CASSKQITGNTIYF
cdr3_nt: TGTGCCAGTAGTAAACAAATTACTGGAAACACCATATATTTT

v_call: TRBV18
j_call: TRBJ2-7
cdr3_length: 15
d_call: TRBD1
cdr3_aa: CASSPFGTGEGEQYF
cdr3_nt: TGTGCCAGCTCACCATTCGGGACAGGGGAGGGCGAGCAGTACTTC

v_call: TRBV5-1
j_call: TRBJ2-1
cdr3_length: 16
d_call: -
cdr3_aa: CASSLLVGSSYNEQFF
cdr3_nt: TGCGCCAGCAGCTTGTTGGTCGGGAGCTCCTACAATGAGCAGTTCTTC

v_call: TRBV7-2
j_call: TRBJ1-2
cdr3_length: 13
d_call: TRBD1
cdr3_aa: CASSPGTGRGYTF
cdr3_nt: TGTGCCAGCAGCCCCGGGACAGGGAGGGGCTACACCTTC

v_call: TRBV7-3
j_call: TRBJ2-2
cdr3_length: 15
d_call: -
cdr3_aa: CASSLRAPNTGELFF
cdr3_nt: TGTGCCAGCAGCTTGAGAGCCCCGAACACCGGGGAGCTGTTTTTT

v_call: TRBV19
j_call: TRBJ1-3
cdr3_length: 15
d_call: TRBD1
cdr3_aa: CASSGTGGSGNTIYF
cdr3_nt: TGTGCCAGTTCGGGGACAGGGGGCTCTGGAAACACCATATATTTT

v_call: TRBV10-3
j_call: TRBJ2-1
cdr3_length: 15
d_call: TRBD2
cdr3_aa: CAISSSGALYNEQFF
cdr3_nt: TGTGCCATCAGCTCCAGCGGGGCCCTGTACAATGAGCAGTTCTTC

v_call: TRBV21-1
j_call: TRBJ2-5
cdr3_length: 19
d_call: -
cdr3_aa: CASSKVGGGLAGAQETQYF
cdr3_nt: TGTGCCAGCAGCAAGGTAGGGGGGGGACTAGCGGGAGCCCAAGAGACCCAGTACTTC

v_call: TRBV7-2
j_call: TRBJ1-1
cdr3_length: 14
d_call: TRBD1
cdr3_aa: CASSITGGLTEAFF
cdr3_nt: TGTGCCAGCAGCATCACAGGGGGCCTCACTGAAGCTTTCTTT

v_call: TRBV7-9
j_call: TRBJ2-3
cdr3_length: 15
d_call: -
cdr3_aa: CASSSPVSSTDTQYF
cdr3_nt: TGTGCCAGCAGCTCACCGGTCTCTAGCACAGATACGCAGTATTTT

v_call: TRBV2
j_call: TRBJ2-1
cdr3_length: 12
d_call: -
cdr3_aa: CASTVTGNEQFF
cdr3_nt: TGTGCCAGCACTGTGACGGGCAATGAGCAGTTCTTC